This T cell receptor beta chain was recorded in a study of T cells in Graves' hyperthyroidism and ophthalmopathy. Amplification of TCR beta CDR3 regions was performed using RNA transcripts as template. Using the HTBI primer set, a first-round RT-PCR was run on the TCR CDR3. TCRdb reanalysed the multiplex PCR reads using MiXCR and keeps one entry per CDR3 protein. The table shows roughly 650,000 distinct CDR3 sequences, with roughly 15% occurring only once. Trimming left V 4 bases short and J 5 bases short, with 9 bases between. The length of the CDR3 is 12 residues. CDR1 is SEHNR and CDR2 is FQNEAQ in the germline V gene (reference sequence). Exclusion followed for patients with uncontrolled infection, other autoimmune disease, pregnancy or lactation.

The sample taken for sequencing was blood. The J gene is TRBJ2-7, the V gene TRBV7-9, with D unresolved. This TCR derives from a woman aged 35 to 49 with Graves' ophthalmopathy. The CDR3 bases are TGTGCCAGCAGCTCCCCCAACCACGAGCAGTACTTC. Translating it yields CASSSPNHEQYF.